This entry lists 2 T cell receptor beta chains sequenced from one sample in a study of blood T cell repertoires in COVID-19. Using immunoSEQ multiplex PCR, the repertoire was profiled, and TCRdb retains in-frame clones only, with some absent. The sample lists about 290,000 clones, roughly nine tenths occurring once. The sequencing input was PBMCs or T cells enriched from blood (not recorded which). The receptor set was obtained from a woman in her forties who had recovered from COVID-19.

The chain recombines TRBV30 with TRBJ2-3, with 9 nucleotides matching TRBD2. Germline loops: CDR1 GTSNPN, CDR2 SVGIG (reference sequence). The CDR3 totals 15 residues. The J segment lost 4 bases and the V segment lost 4 bases, leaving 9 bases of the junction unmatched. CDR3 loop: CAWIKGLASADTQYF. DNA of the CDR3: TGTGCCTGGATAAAGGGACTAGCCTCCGCAGATACGCAGTATTTT. The whole variable domain, remainder taken from reference TRBV30 and TRBJ2-3, is SQTIHQWPATLVQPVGSPLSLECTVEGTSNPNLYWYRQAAGRGLQLLFYSVGIGQISSEVPQNLSASRPQDRQFILSSKKLLLSDSGFYLCAWIKGLASADTQYFGPGTRLTVL.

The chain recombines TRBV7-2 with TRBJ1-3; D gene ambiguous. CDR1 is SGHTA and CDR2 is FQGNSA in the germline V gene. Trimming stripped 5 bases from V and 0 bases from J, with 11 bases between. The CDR3 is 15 amino acids. The CDR3 DNA reads as TGTGCCAGCAGCCTATCAGGTCACTCTGGAAACACCATATATTTT. This sequence encodes CASSLSGHSGNTIYF.